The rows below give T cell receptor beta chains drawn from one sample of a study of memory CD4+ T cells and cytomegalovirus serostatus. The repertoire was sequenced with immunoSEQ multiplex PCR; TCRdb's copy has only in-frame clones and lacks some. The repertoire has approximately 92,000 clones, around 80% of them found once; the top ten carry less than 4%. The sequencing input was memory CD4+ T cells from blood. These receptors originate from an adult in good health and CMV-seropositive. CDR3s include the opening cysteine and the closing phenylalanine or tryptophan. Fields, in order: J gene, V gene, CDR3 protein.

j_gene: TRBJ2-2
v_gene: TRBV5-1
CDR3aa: CASSLGDRVTGELFF

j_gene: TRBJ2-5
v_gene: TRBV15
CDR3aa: CATSRDVVSGETQYF

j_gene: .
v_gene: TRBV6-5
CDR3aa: CASSSDSNEQFF

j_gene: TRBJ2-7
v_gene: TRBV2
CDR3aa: CASSPSASYEQYF

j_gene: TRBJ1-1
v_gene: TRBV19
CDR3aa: CASRGAGGNTEAFF

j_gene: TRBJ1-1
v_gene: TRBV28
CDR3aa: CASAGTVNTEAFF

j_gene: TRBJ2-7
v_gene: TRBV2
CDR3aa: CASRLGQGAGEQYF

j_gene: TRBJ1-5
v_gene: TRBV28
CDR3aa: CASSSGQVYQPQHF

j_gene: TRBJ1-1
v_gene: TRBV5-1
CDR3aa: CASSLIGGLVSEAFF

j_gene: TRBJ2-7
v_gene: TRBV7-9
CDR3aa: CASSREGGSYEQYF

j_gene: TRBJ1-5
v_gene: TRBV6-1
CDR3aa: CASSSGDSNQPQHF

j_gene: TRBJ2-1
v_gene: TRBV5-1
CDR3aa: CASSFHEGAGEQFF

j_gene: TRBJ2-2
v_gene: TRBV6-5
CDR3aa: CASSLQGRTGELFF

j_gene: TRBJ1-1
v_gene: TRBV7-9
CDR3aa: CASSLNNRGAEAFF

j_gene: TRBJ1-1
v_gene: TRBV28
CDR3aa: CASSSPQGALRMDTEAFF

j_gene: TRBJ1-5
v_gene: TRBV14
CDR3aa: CASSQGQGQPQHF

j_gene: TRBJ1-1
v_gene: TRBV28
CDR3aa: CASSIPLGAFF

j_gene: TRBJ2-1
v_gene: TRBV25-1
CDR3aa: CASSRQRGYNEQFF

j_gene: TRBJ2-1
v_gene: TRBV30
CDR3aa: CAWSQDRGVNEQFF

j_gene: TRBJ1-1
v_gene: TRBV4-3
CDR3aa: CASSQDRQGGTEAFF